A few counts support the clone carrying this T cell receptor beta chain. Its target is unknown. This CDR3 region has 19 residues. The trim removed 4 bases at V and 0 bases at J, leaving 9 bases unmatched. Germline V lookup: CDR1 SGHRS, CDR2 YFSETQ. The record originates from a study of beta chain features in type 1 diabetes. The isolated RNA, all of it, was reverse transcribed, so expressed TCRB transcripts were what got sequenced. The assay was immunoSEQ multiplex PCR, and TCRdb's table has in-frame clones only and misses some. The sample consists of some 150,000 clones, approximately 8.8% of them appearing once. Study conclusions and caveats: There was a moderate but significant shortening of TCRB CDR3s in all four CD4+ subsets of Type 1 diabetes patients.

The chain carries TRBV5-1 and TRBJ2-6, with 11 bases aligning to TRBD1. This clonotype originated in a woman in her 30s with type 1 diabetes. The sample taken for sequencing was central memory CD4+ T cells from blood. This chain's CDR3 is CASSAMPGQGVSGANVLTF. The CDR3 DNA reads as TGCGCCAGCAGCGCCATGCCGGGACAGGGGGTCTCTGGGGCCAACGTCCTGACTTTC.